Following are 18 T cell receptor beta chains from one sample sequenced in a study of graft-versus-host responses after intestinal transplantation. Their antigens are not known. Profiling relied on immunoSEQ multiplex PCR, and the TCRdb table lists in-frame clones only, not all of them. Of more than 95,000 clones in the sample, roughly 84% were seen once. The sample in question was unstimulated CD4+ T cells sorted from spleen or lymph node cells, obtained before intestinal transplant. Receptors were obtained from a human donor who received an intestinal transplant.

This chain joins TRBV7-2 and TRBJ2-5; TRBD1 is a possible D gene (6 bases). Trimming cost V 5 bases and J 5 bases, with 15 bases left between them. CDR3 length equals 14 residues. Per the germline V gene, CDR1 is SGHTA and CDR2 is FQGNSA. As DNA, the CDR3 is TGTGCCAGCAGCCCGAGGACAGCTAGGGAGACCCAGTACTTC. Translated, it gives CASSPRTARETQYF.

The rearrangement uses TRBV5-1 and TRBJ2-1; TRBD2 is a possible D gene (5 bases). This CDR3 region has 15 residues. CDR1 is SGHRS and CDR2 is YFSETQ in the germline V gene. V lost 0 bases to trimming and J lost 5 bases, with 12 bases between them. The chain's CDR3 is CASSLGLAPHNEQFF. The CDR3 region has the DNA TGCGCCAGCAGCTTGGGATTAGCGCCCCACAATGAGCAGTTCTTC.

The chain carries TRBV15 and TRBJ2-3; TRBD2 matches 8 bases. CDR3 length equals 17 residues. The junction had 7 bases not matched to a gene; V was cut back by 0 bases and J by 2 bases. Germline V CDR1 and CDR2: LNHNV, YYDKDF (reference sequence). CDR3 loop: CATSRDPPGLVTDTQYF. The CDR3 DNA reads as TGTGCCACCAGCAGAGATCCCCCGGGACTAGTCACAGATACGCAGTATTTT.

The rearrangement links TRBV6-5 to TRBJ1-3; D is possibly TRBD1 (6 bases). Trimming cost V 8 bases and J 7 bases, with 21 bases left between them. Germline V lookup: CDR1 MNHEY, CDR2 SVGAGI. This CDR3 has 15 residues. CDR3: CASWDAQGGGNTIYF. DNA of the CDR3: TGTGCCAGCTGGGACGCACAGGGTGGTGGGAACACCATATATTTT.

The chain employs TRBV29-1 and TRBJ2-5, with a tentative D call TRBD1 (6 bases). Per germline, CDR1 SQVTM and CDR2 ANQGSEA. This CDR3 is built from 12 residues. Trimming shortened V by 4 bases and J by 4 bases, and 10 bases separated the two germline ends. In nucleotides, the CDR3 is TGCAGCGTTGTCAGGGGCCGAGAGACCCAGTACTTC. Its protein is CSVVRGRETQYF.

V gene TRBV5-1 combines with J gene TRBJ2-7, with unresolved D. V was cut by 1 base and J by 3 bases, with 8 bases left in between. This CDR3 has 13 residues. CDR1 SGHRS and CDR2 YFSETQ come from the germline V gene. The CDR3 region is CASSLTLGYEQYF. The CDR3 nucleotides are TGCGCCAGCAGCTTGACCTTAGGCTACGAGCAGTACTTC.

In its sample, this clone was seen a few times. In the same sample, other DNA sequences code for this CDR3. The chain uses TRBV27 and TRBJ2-1; 13 nucleotides line up with TRBD2. This CDR3 has 15 residues. Per the germline V gene, CDR1 is MNHEY and CDR2 is SMNVEV (reference sequence). The junction had 4 bases not matched to a gene; V was cut back by 4 bases and J by 7 bases. CDR3 residues: CASSSLAGGNNEQFF. The CDR3 DNA reads as TGTGCCAGCAGTTCACTAGCGGGAGGGAATAATGAGCAGTTCTTC.

The V call is TRBV18, the J call TRBJ1-6, with 9 bases lining up with TRBD1. Germline lookup yields CDR1 KGHSH and CDR2 LQKENI. The CDR3 covers 13 residues. With V trimmed by 3 bases and J by 12 bases, 3 bases remained unmatched. Here the CDR3 DNA reads TGTGCCAGCTCACCGGGACAGGGTGTACCCCTCCACTTT. Translating it yields CASSPGQGVPLHF.

The chain carries TRBV7-6 and TRBJ2-7, with D perhaps TRBD2 (6 bases). This CDR3 has 16 residues. Trimming shortened V by 5 bases and J by 2 bases, and 19 bases separated the two germline ends. The V gene's germline CDR1 is SGHVS and CDR2 FNYEAQ. CDR3 in amino acids: CASSATPGLTTYEQYF. CDR3 DNA: TGTGCCAGCAGCGCAACTCCGGGACTCACAACCTACGAGCAGTACTTC.

The rearrangement links TRBV6-1 to TRBJ2-7, with 8 bases aligning to TRBD1. The CDR3 length is 15 residues. With 4 bases clipped from V and 4 bases from J, the junction kept 9 bases outside the gene matches. Germline CDR1 reads MNHNS; CDR2 reads SASEGT. The CDR3 sequence is CASSGTGRGDYEQYF. The CDR3 DNA reads as TGTGCCAGCAGTGGGACAGGGAGAGGGGATTACGAGCAGTACTTC.

This chain uses TRBV21-1 with TRBJ1-1. TRBV21-1 is classified as a pseudogene. CDR3 size: 14 residues. The CDR3 sequence is CASSRGLANTEAFF. The CDR3 nucleotides are TGTGCCAGCAGCCGGGGACTTGCGAACACTGAAGCTTTCTTT.

J is TRBJ2-5 and V is TRBV10-3, with 10 bases aligning to TRBD1. The V gene end was trimmed by 9 bases and the J gene end by 4 bases; junction bases not matched to a gene: 5. The CDR3 spans 13 residues. Germline CDR1 reads ENHRY; CDR2 reads SYGVKD. The CDR3 region has the DNA TGTGCCATAAGGACAGGGGGACGAGAGACCCAGTACTTC. Amino acids: CAIRTGGRETQYF.

The V and J genes are TRBV21-1 and TRBJ1-5. TRBV21-1 is listed as a pseudogene. The CDR3 extends over 18 amino acids. The CDR3 coding sequence is TGTGCCAGCAGCAAAGCTCGCAGGGAGTGGAGCAAGAGTCAGCCCCAGCATTTT. Its translation: CASSKARREWSKSQPQHF.

The rearrangement links TRBV18 to TRBJ2-5; 7 positions agree with TRBD1. V lost 3 bases and J lost 2; bases outside the gene matches: 0. Germline lookup yields CDR1 KGHSH and CDR2 LQKENI. The CDR3 covers 13 residues. DNA for the CDR3: TGTGCCAGCTCACCGGGACAGCAAGAGACCCAGTACTTC. Amino acid sequence: CASSPGQQETQYF.

This clone has just a few counts. The chain is built from TRBV6-6 and TRBJ1-2; maybe TRBD1 (6 bases). The germline V gene encodes CDR1 MNHNY and CDR2 SVGAGI (reference sequence). V was clipped by 5 bases and J by 4 bases, with 11 bases between them. The CDR3 is made up of 13 amino acids. The CDR3 here is CASSPGHGYGYTF. In DNA, the CDR3 is TGTGCCAGCAGTCCGGGACACGGCTATGGCTACACCTTC.

The chain employs TRBV30 and TRBJ1-5; D call uncertain. Germline-derived CDR1 and CDR2 are GTSNPN and SVGIG (reference sequence). The CDR3 runs 14 residues. Trimming shortened V by 5 bases and J by 3 bases, and 14 bases separated the two germline ends. CDR3 loop: CAWGGKGANQPQHF. CDR3 nucleotides: TGTGCCTGGGGAGGGAAGGGCGCCAATCAGCCCCAGCATTTT.

This rearrangement joins TRBV5-1 to TRBJ2-1; TRBD1 matches at 8 bases. The CDR3 is 18 residues long. V shed 2 bases, J shed 4 bases, and the junction held 14 bases outside the gene matches. From germline, CDR1 is SGHRS and CDR2 YFSETQ. The CDR3 here is CASSFFAPGTGKYNEQFF. DNA of the CDR3: TGCGCCAGCAGCTTTTTTGCACCCGGGACAGGAAAATACAATGAGCAGTTCTTC.

The genes are TRBV7-6 and TRBJ2-7; 8 bases fit TRBD1. This CDR3 comprises 14 residues. Germline assignment: CDR1 SGHVS and CDR2 FNYEAQ. Trimming took 3 bases from V and 3 from J; bases not matched to a gene: 4. CDR3 in amino acids: CASSFDRGGYEQYF. Written as DNA, the CDR3 is TGTGCCAGCAGCTTCGACAGGGGAGGCTACGAGCAGTACTTC.